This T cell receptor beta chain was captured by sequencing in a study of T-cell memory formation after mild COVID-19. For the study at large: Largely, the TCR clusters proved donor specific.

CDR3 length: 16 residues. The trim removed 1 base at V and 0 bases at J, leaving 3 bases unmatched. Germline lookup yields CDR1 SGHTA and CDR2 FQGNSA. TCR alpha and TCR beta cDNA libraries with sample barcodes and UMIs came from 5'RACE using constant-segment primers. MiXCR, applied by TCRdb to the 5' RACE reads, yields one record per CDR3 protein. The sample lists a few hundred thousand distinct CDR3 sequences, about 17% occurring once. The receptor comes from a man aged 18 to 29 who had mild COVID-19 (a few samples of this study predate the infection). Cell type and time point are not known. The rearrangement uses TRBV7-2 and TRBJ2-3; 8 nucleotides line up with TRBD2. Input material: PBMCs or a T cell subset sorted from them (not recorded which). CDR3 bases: TGTGCCAGCAGCTTAGTCGGGGGGGGTAGCACAGATACGCAGTATTTT. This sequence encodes CASSLVGGGSTDTQYF.